Each of the 18 T cell receptor beta chains below was sequenced from the same sample in a study of blood T cell repertoires in COVID-19. Clones were sequenced by immunoSEQ multiplex PCR, and TCRdb holds only the in-frame ones, with some missing. The sample has approximately 67,000 clones; 65% to 90% are singletons. Sequenced: peripheral blood. These receptors were obtained from a man between 60 and 75 years old with acute or convalescent COVID-19.

This clone was observed a handful of times. V gene TRBV18 combines with J gene TRBJ1-1; 8 nucleotides match TRBD1. This CDR3 contains 14 residues. J gave up 4 bases and V 6 bases, and 7 bases lay outside the gene matches. Germline CDR1 is KGHSH and CDR2 is LQKENI. This CDR3 reads CASSPGQGGTEAFF. The CDR3 region has the DNA TGTGCCAGCTCGCCAGGACAGGGAGGCACTGAAGCTTTCTTT.

V and J are TRBV30 and TRBJ2-7, with 7 bases matching TRBD2. The CDR3 has 12 residues. Germline assignment: CDR1 GTSNPN and CDR2 SVGIG (reference sequence). The V segment lost 0 bases and the J segment 8 bases; nucleotides outside the gene matches: 4. Here the CDR3 reads CAWSVREGKQYF. CDR3 nucleotide sequence: TGTGCCTGGAGTGTAAGGGAGGGGAAGCAGTACTTC.

This chain uses TRBV2 with TRBJ2-1; 14 bases fit TRBD2. The length of the CDR3 is 14 residues. The ends lost 4 bases at V and 7 bases at J; junction bases unmatched: 0. The V gene's germline CDR1 is SNHLY and CDR2 FYNNEI. CDR3 amino acids: CASSGLAGGNEQFF. In DNA form, the CDR3 reads TGTGCCAGCAGTGGACTAGCGGGGGGGAATGAGCAGTTCTTC.

This chain uses TRBV4-3 with TRBJ1-6; 8 nucleotides align to TRBD1. The CDR3 length is 14 residues. Germline V lookup: CDR1 LGHNA, CDR2 YSLEER. J lost 10 bases, V lost 3 bases, and 5 bases had no gene match. The CDR3 region has the DNA TGCGCCAGCAGCCACGGACAGGGCGGGTCACCCCTCCACTTT. Translation: CASSHGQGGSPLHF.

The rearrangement uses TRBV19 and TRBJ1-5; no reliable D call. The CDR3 runs 12 residues. Germline V gene lookup returns CDR1 LNHDA and CDR2 SQIVND (reference sequence). V shed 6 bases and J shed 4 bases, with 7 bases lying between them. The CDR3 region is CASSLINQPQHF. CDR3 in DNA: TGTGCCAGTAGCCTTATTAATCAGCCCCAGCATTTT.

V gene TRBV3-1 (or the pseudogene TRBV3-2) combines with J gene TRBJ1-6, with 7 bases matching TRBD1. The CDR3 is made up of 16 amino acids. The V gene end was trimmed by 4 bases and the J gene end by 0 bases; junction bases not matched to a gene: 3. Per the germline V gene, CDR1 is LGHDT and CDR2 is YNNKEL (reference sequence). CDR3 residues: CASSLGQSSYNSPLHF. Written as DNA, the CDR3 is TGTGCCAGCAGCCTGGGACAGAGCTCCTATAATTCACCCCTCCACTTT.

CDR3 nucleotide sequence: TGTGCCAGCAGCTATGGGAAAGCGGGCGGGGAGACCCAGTACTTC. Translation: CASSYGKAGGETQYF. The V gene is TRBV5-6, the J gene TRBJ2-5, with D perhaps TRBD2 (6 bases). The germline V and J ends were trimmed by 3 bases and 5 bases, with 17 bases remaining between them. This CDR3 comprises 15 residues. CDR1 SGHDT and CDR2 YYEEEE come from the germline V gene.

This clone was found once. V gene TRBV5-5 combines with J gene TRBJ2-6, with D unclear. Germline V gives CDR1 SGHKS, CDR2 YYEKEE (reference sequence). CDR3 length: 17 residues. V was shortened by 0 bases and J by 0 bases, with 10 bases between the two germline ends. CDR3 in amino acids: CASSLDSTISGANVLTF. The DNA for the CDR3 is TGTGCCAGCAGCTTGGATAGCACCATCTCTGGGGCCAACGTCCTGACTTTC.

This clone turned up a few times. This chain connects TRBV2 to TRBJ1-2, with a weak D call TRBD1 (6 bases). The V gene lost 7 bases and the J gene lost 2 bases, with 11 bases spanning the gap. CDR1 and CDR2 (germline): SNHLY, FYNNEI. The CDR3 extends over 13 amino acids. In DNA form, the CDR3 reads TGTGCCAGCAAGGGGGGGACGAACTATGGCTACACCTTC. It specifies CASKGGTNYGYTF.

The chain links TRBV11-3 to TRBJ2-7, with TRBD2 matching over 13 bases. The V and J ends lost 5 bases and 5 bases, in that order; junction bases with no gene match: 6. The CDR3 has 15 residues. Germline CDR1 and CDR2: SGHNT and YENEEA. The CDR3 coding sequence is TGTGCCAGCAGCCTCGGGACTAGCGGGGAAAACGAGCAGTACTTC. Translating it yields CASSLGTSGENEQYF.

The rearrangement joins TRBV11-2 to TRBJ2-7, with 11 bases lining up with TRBD2. This CDR3 comprises 14 residues. CDR1 and CDR2 from the germline V gene are SGHAT and FQNNGV. The V gene end was trimmed by 6 bases and the J gene end by 7 bases; junction bases not matched to a gene: 8. The CDR3 region is CASRLAGGPLEQYF. The CDR3 bases are TGTGCCAGCAGGCTAGCGGGGGGCCCCCTGGAGCAGTACTTC.

This clone was counted once. The V gene is TRBV5-1, the J gene TRBJ2-3; 11 bases align to TRBD2. V shed 3 bases and J 1 base; nucleotides not matched to a gene: 4. Germline lookup yields CDR1 SGHRS and CDR2 YFSETQ. The CDR3 length is 16 residues. CDR3 sequence: CASSSRLAGRTDTQYF. The DNA of the CDR3 is TGCGCCAGCAGCTCAAGACTAGCGGGACGCACAGATACGCAGTATTTT.

The V and J genes are TRBV7-9 and TRBJ2-5; 7 bases fit TRBD2. CDR1 is SEHNR, CDR2 FQNEAQ, per germline (reference sequence). The CDR3 is 14 amino acids. Trimming cost V 5 bases and J 7 bases; bases outside gene matches: 10. The CDR3 DNA sequence: TGTGCCAGCAGCCCCCTGGGGAGGGAAAGGACCCAGTACTTC. As protein: CASSPLGRERTQYF.

The J gene is TRBJ2-5, the V gene TRBV30, with a possible D match to TRBD2 (5 bases). V shed 1 base and J shed 7 bases, with 16 bases lying between them. The CDR3 extends over 14 amino acids. From germline, CDR1 is GTSNPN and CDR2 SVGIG (reference sequence). The CDR3 loop reads CAWSGGLRDGTQYF. Here the CDR3 DNA reads TGTGCCTGGAGTGGAGGGCTCCGGGATGGGACCCAGTACTTC.

The CDR3 nucleotides read TGCGCCAGCAGTCCACTTCGGTCCCAGGGGCTCTCGGCAACTAATGAAAAACTGTTTTTT. Translation: CASSPLRSQGLSATNEKLFF. The chain carries TRBV23-1 and TRBJ1-4; tentatively, D is TRBD1 (6 bases). TRBV23-1 is an ORF for which the function is uncertain. V was pared by 4 bases and J by 0 bases, with 24 bases between. CDR3 length: 20 amino acids.

The genes are TRBV24-1 and TRBJ2-1; D is possibly TRBD1 (6 bases). The germline V and J ends were trimmed by 7 bases and 5 bases, with 17 bases remaining between them. In germline, CDR1 is KGHDR, CDR2 SFDVKD. The CDR3 consists of 15 residues. The CDR3 loop is CATSSIQGQNNEQFF. In DNA form, the CDR3 reads TGTGCCACCAGCTCAATCCAAGGACAGAACAATGAGCAGTTCTTC.

V and J are TRBV19 and TRBJ1-5, with D unresolved. V was cut by 10 bases and J by 0 bases, with 16 bases left in between. Germline V CDR1 and CDR2: LNHDA, SQIVND (reference sequence). CDR3 length: 15 amino acids. CDR3 bases: TGTGCCACCCGAAGAATACACCGTAGCAATCAGCCCCAGCATTTT. Translated, it gives CATRRIHRSNQPQHF.

The chain is built from TRBV6-2 or TRBV6-3 and TRBJ2-7; maybe TRBD1 (5 bases). The V end lost 0 bases, the J end lost 9 bases, and 21 bases lay between the germline ends. Germline V CDR1 and CDR2: MNHEY, SVGEGT. This CDR3 has 16 residues. CDR3 amino acids: CASSYSGLGRGSAQYF. For the CDR3, the DNA is TGTGCCAGCAGTTACTCGGGTCTTGGAAGGGGCTCGGCGCAGTACTTC.